This passage covers 10 T cell receptor beta chains from one sample sequenced in a study of blood T cell repertoires in COVID-19 (dated by TCRdb to about 2020). The library relied on the immunoSEQ multiplex PCR assay. TCRdb took over this immuneACCESS table, retaining in-frame rearrangements with V and J assigned. Such tables are incomplete; in checked studies, under half of the missing clones stem from an unresolved V gene, and the remainder is unexplained. This sample has approximately 290,000 clones in its table, and 80% to 95% of those were observed once. More than 0.95% of the sample is in the top ten clones. Material: PBMCs or T cells enriched from blood (not recorded which). The receptors here all came from a woman in her twenties or thirties who had recovered from COVID-19.

This sequence joins TRBV7-2 and TRBJ2-2, with 7 positions matching TRBD1. This CDR3 region has 15 residues. The V gene end was trimmed by 1 base and the J gene end by 6 bases; junction bases not matched to a gene: 5. Germline-derived CDR1 and CDR2 are SGHTA and FQGNSA. CDR3 in amino acids: CASSLEWTGAGELFF. CDR3 nucleotide sequence: TGTGCCAGCAGCTTAGAATGGACAGGAGCCGGGGAGCTGTTTTTT.

V gene TRBV5-4 combines with J gene TRBJ2-1; D gene ambiguous. V lost 1 base, J lost 1 base, and 12 bases lay in between. Germline V gene lookup returns CDR1 SGHNT and CDR2 YYREEE (reference sequence). The CDR3 extends over 16 amino acids. The CDR3: CASSLRVGRSYNEQFF. CDR3 sequence (DNA): TGTGCCAGCAGCTTGCGTGTTGGCAGGTCCTACAATGAGCAGTTCTTC.

The gene calls are TRBV20-1 and TRBJ2-7, with a possible D match to TRBD1 (7 bases). V gave up 3 bases and J gave up 7 bases, with 25 bases separating them. This CDR3 is built from 16 residues. Germline V gives CDR1 DFQATT, CDR2 SNEGSKA (reference sequence). In DNA, the CDR3 is TGCAGTGCTAGTTTGTCTAGGGGGCAGGGGGGCGGAGAGCAGTACTTC. This sequence encodes CSASLSRGQGGGEQYF.

As concerns this clone: Other DNA variants within this sample encode the same CDR3. The chain uses TRBV28 and TRBJ2-7, with a possible D match to TRBD1 (7 bases). V was shortened by 6 bases and J by 0 bases, with 15 bases between the two germline ends. Germline V gives CDR1 MDHEN, CDR2 SYDVKM. The CDR3 has 15 amino acids. The CDR3 here is CASSLGQDYSYEQYF. The CDR3 DNA sequence: TGTGCCAGCAGCCTCGGACAGGACTACTCCTACGAGCAGTACTTC.

The sample holds one count of this clone. The CDR3 is CATSDLDTSGANVLTF. The CDR3, as DNA: TGTGCCACCAGTGATTTGGACACCTCTGGGGCCAACGTCCTGACTTTC. This chain links TRBV24-1 with TRBJ2-6; D is undetermined. V was pared by 0 bases and J by 0 bases, with 5 bases between. Germline-derived CDR1 and CDR2 are KGHDR and SFDVKD. CDR3 length: 16 residues.

The chain is built from TRBV7-3 and TRBJ2-7; TRBD1 matches 9 bases. Germline V CDR1 and CDR2: SGHTA, FQGTGA. J lost 6 bases, V lost 5 bases, and 5 bases had no gene match. This CDR3 spans 13 amino acids. CDR3 DNA: TGTGCCAGCAGCCCCCAGACAGGGGGCGAGCAGTACTTC. This encodes CASSPQTGGEQYF.

The chain combines TRBV28 with TRBJ1-2; the match to TRBD1 covers 9 bases. Germline V gene data show CDR1 as MDHEN and CDR2 as SYDVKM. Trimming took 6 bases from V and 3 from J; bases not matched to a gene: 14. The CDR3 length is 17 residues. Written as DNA, the CDR3 is TGTGCCAGCAGCCGAACAGGGGGCCTAAGGATCGACTATGGCTACACCTTC. Amino acid sequence: CASSRTGGLRIDYGYTF.

J is TRBJ1-6 and V is TRBV4-3; no clear D gene. The CDR3 contains 15 residues. In germline, CDR1 is LGHNA, CDR2 YSLEER. V was clipped by 1 base and J by 7 bases, with 11 bases between them. CDR3 sequence: CASSQVVGSNSPLHF. The CDR3 bases are TGCGCCAGCAGCCAAGTAGTGGGTAGCAATTCACCCCTCCACTTT.

This clone was counted between two and nine times. The gene calls are TRBV27 and TRBJ1-1, with D possibly being TRBD1 (5 bases). The CDR3 totals 16 residues. Trimming took off 5 bases at V and 0 bases at J, with 16 bases between the two ends. CDR1 is MNHEY and CDR2 is SMNVEV in the germline V gene (reference sequence). CDR3 sequence (DNA): TGTGCCAGCAGTGCTAACAGGTTCGGATTGAACACTGAAGCTTTCTTT. Its translation is CASSANRFGLNTEAFF.

The chain is built from TRBV3-1 (or the pseudogene TRBV3-2) and TRBJ2-5; 13 bases match TRBD2. V lost 4 bases, J lost 4 bases, and 9 bases stayed unmatched. In germline, CDR1 is LGHDT, CDR2 YNNKEL (reference sequence). The CDR3 sequence is 17 residues long. CDR3 sequence (DNA): TGTGCCAGCAGCCTTTGGACTAGCGGGAGTGTTCGAGAGACCCAGTACTTC. It codes for CASSLWTSGSVRETQYF.